Here is one TCR beta chain with its context. The antigen is not known. A 6-nucleotide sample barcode was carried by the UMIs, which template switching added. Reanalyzing the 5' RACE reads, TCRdb keeps one entry per CDR3 protein, without DNA. This sample's table has some 400,000 distinct CDR3 sequences. These data belong to a study of monozygotic twins with inflammatory bowel disease. Study-wide points: For IBD patients, clonotypes shared with others were fewer than for healthy twins, especially with disease activity. No single strong signal or clonotype associated with IBD was supported. Patient repertoire variability may have increased through differing immunosuppressive treatments.

There are 16 residues in the CDR3. Germline V gives CDR1 LNHDA, CDR2 SQIVND (reference sequence). This clonotype was obtained from a human donor with ulcerative colitis or Crohn's disease, or a healthy co-twin of an affected twin (not recorded which). The chain joins TRBV19 to TRBJ1-5; TCRdb proposes TRBD1, but this gene call is untestable without DNA. Sequencing was done on a sample of blood. The CDR3 loop is CASSNRPQGANQPQHF.